The next 19 T cell receptor beta chains were all read from a single sample in a study of blood T cell repertoires in COVID-19. TCRdb's copy holds only in-frame clones and misses some; the assay was immunoSEQ multiplex PCR. The repertoire holds over 120,000 clones, with 80% as singletons. Material for sequencing was peripheral blood. The source is a man in his 70s who had recovered from COVID-19.

V gene TRBV2 combines with J gene TRBJ1-2; D perhaps matches TRBD1 (5 bases). With 7 bases removed from V and 6 bases from J, the gap between germline ends came to 9 bases. The CDR3 is made up of 11 amino acids. The germline V gene encodes CDR1 SNHLY and CDR2 FYNNEI. This CDR3 reads CASTRVDGYTF. The CDR3 DNA is TGTGCCAGCACCAGGGTTGATGGCTACACCTTC. The full variable domain, completed using reference TRBV2 and TRBJ1-2, is EPEVTQTPSHQVTQMGQEVILRCVPISNHLYFYWYRQILGQKVEFLVSFYNNEISEKSEIFDDQFSVERPDGSNFTLKIRSTKLEDSAMYFCASTRVDGYTFGSGTRLTVV.

This clone showed up just a few times. The gene calls are TRBV6-5 and TRBJ2-1; 10 nucleotides align to TRBD1. This CDR3 contains 16 residues. The germline V gene encodes CDR1 MNHEY and CDR2 SVGAGI. V was clipped by 4 bases and J by 1 base; unmatched bases: 4. The CDR3 region is CASSSGQGRSYNEQFF. In DNA form, the CDR3 reads TGTGCCAGCAGTTCGGGACAGGGGCGATCCTACAATGAGCAGTTCTTC.

The chain carries TRBV5-6 and TRBJ2-5; 8 positions agree with TRBD2. The CDR3 extends over 14 amino acids. V shed 5 bases, J shed 5 bases, and the junction held 8 bases outside the gene matches. Germline-derived CDR1 and CDR2 are SGHDT and YYEEEE. CDR3 nucleotides: TGTGCCAGCAGTACCGGGACTAGGAGGGAGACCCAGTACTTC. Translated, it gives CASSTGTRRETQYF.

This clone is a singleton in its sample. The V gene is TRBV6-6, the J gene TRBJ2-7; D possibly corresponds to TRBD1 (5 bases). Germline V gives CDR1 MNHNY, CDR2 SVGAGI (reference sequence). With 5 bases removed from V and 4 bases from J, the gap between germline ends came to 15 bases. The CDR3 covers 14 residues. The CDR3 region has the DNA TGTGCCAGCAGTAACAGGTTTCCCTATTACGAGCAGTACTTC. This gives the protein CASSNRFPYYEQYF.

The chain recombines TRBV11-3 with TRBJ1-1, with 9 bases lining up with TRBD1. The germline V gene encodes CDR1 SGHNT and CDR2 YENEEA. Trimming cost V 4 bases and J 5 bases; bases outside gene matches: 2. The CDR3 totals 13 residues. The CDR3 sequence is CASSSGTGTEAFF. The CDR3 DNA sequence: TGTGCCAGCAGCTCCGGGACAGGGACTGAAGCTTTCTTT.

This chain connects TRBV5-4 to TRBJ2-3; 9 nucleotides align to TRBD2. The V gene end was trimmed by 1 base and the J gene end by 5 bases; junction bases not matched to a gene: 8. The CDR3 spans 16 residues. Germline-derived CDR1 and CDR2 are SGHNT and YYREEE (reference sequence). CDR3 bases: TGTGCCAGCAGCTTGATTAGCGGGAGTGTCGGAGATACGCAGTATTTT. This codes for CASSLISGSVGDTQYF.

The genes are TRBV27 and TRBJ1-5, with unresolved D. Germline V CDR1 and CDR2: MNHEY, SMNVEV (reference sequence). The CDR3 runs 15 residues. V was clipped by 4 bases and J by 0 bases, with 10 bases between them. CDR3: CASSYSQYSNQPQHF. CDR3 DNA sequence: TGTGCCAGCAGTTACAGTCAGTATAGCAATCAGCCCCAGCATTTT.

The chain links TRBV10-3 to TRBJ2-3; possible D gene TRBD2, 6 bases. This CDR3 comprises 14 residues. V lost 6 bases to trimming and J lost 2 bases, with 12 bases between them. Germline V gene data show CDR1 as ENHRY and CDR2 as SYGVKD. The CDR3 loop reads CAISGSQNTDTQYF. The CDR3 DNA follows: TGTGCCATCAGCGGGAGCCAGAACACAGATACGCAGTATTTT.

The chain couples TRBV11-2 to TRBJ2-2; 12 positions match TRBD2. V lost 0 bases, J lost 3 bases, and 5 bases stayed unmatched. CDR3 size: 18 residues. The germline gives CDR1 SGHAT, CDR2 FQNNGV. The chain's CDR3 is CASSLDSLAGGDTGELFF. The CDR3 DNA follows: TGTGCCAGCAGCTTAGATTCCCTAGCGGGAGGGGACACCGGGGAGCTGTTTTTT.

This chain joins TRBV27 and TRBJ2-5; 10 bases are a match to TRBD2. The CDR3 spans 15 residues. Trimming took 4 bases from V and 2 from J; bases not matched to a gene: 4. The V gene's germline CDR1 is MNHEY and CDR2 SMNVEV (reference sequence). The CDR3 nucleotides are TGTGCCAGCAGTTCGATAGCGGGAGGACAAGAGACCCAGTACTTC. Translating it yields CASSSIAGGQETQYF.

This clone occurred a few times. Other DNA sequences within the sample encode an identical CDR3. The rearrangement links TRBV5-1 to TRBJ1-1; D remains unclear. CDR1 is SGHRS and CDR2 is YFSETQ in the germline V gene. CDR3 length equals 14 residues. Trimming took off 0 bases at V and 2 bases at J, with 8 bases between the two ends. The CDR3 here is CASSLGASNTEAFF. The CDR3 nucleotides are TGCGCCAGCAGCTTGGGGGCCTCAAACACTGAAGCTTTCTTT.

This clone was observed once. The rearrangement uses TRBV20-1 and TRBJ2-7; tentatively, D is TRBD2 (5 bases). This CDR3 is built from 11 residues. The germline V gene encodes CDR1 DFQATT and CDR2 SNEGSKA (reference sequence). Trimming took off 2 bases at V and 6 bases at J, with 8 bases between the two ends. The CDR3 region has the DNA TGCAGTGCTAGACTAGCTGCCGAGCAGTACTTC. Its protein is CSARLAAEQYF.

The V call is TRBV4-1, the J call TRBJ2-3; TRBD2 aligns across 10 bases. From germline, CDR1 is MGHRA and CDR2 YSYEKL. CDR3 length: 18 amino acids. J was trimmed by 6 bases and V by 3 bases; bases with no gene match: 15. The CDR3 DNA follows: TGCGCCAGCAGCCAGGCTCCGGGGCTAGCGGGAGTCAGGGATACGCAGTATTTT. Translating gives CASSQAPGLAGVRDTQYF.

The chain links TRBV27 to TRBJ1-5; the D gene is possibly TRBD1 (5 bases). Germline V lookup: CDR1 MNHEY, CDR2 SMNVEV (reference sequence). The CDR3 has 15 residues. The V end was cut by 8 bases, the J end by 0 bases, with 14 bases between. Here the CDR3 reads CASGDRAHSNQPQHF. The CDR3 region has the DNA TGTGCCAGCGGTGACAGAGCCCATAGCAATCAGCCCCAGCATTTT.

This clone has just a few counts. The CDR3 DNA is TGTGCCAGCTCAGAATCCGGGACTAGCGGGTTTTATGAGCAGTTCTTC. This gives the protein CASSESGTSGFYEQFF. The J gene is TRBJ2-1, the V gene TRBV18, with 12 bases aligning to TRBD2. CDR3 length: 16 amino acids. V was pared by 5 bases and J by 8 bases, with 10 bases of the junction left unmatched. The germline V gene has CDR1 KGHSH and CDR2 LQKENI. The full variable domain, rest sourced from reference TRBV18 and TRBJ2-1, is NAGVMQNPRHLVRRRGQEARLRCSPMKGHSHVYWYRQLPEEGLKFMVYLQKENIIDESGMPKERFSAEFPKEGPSILRIQQVVRGDSAAYFCASSESGTSGFYEQFFGPGTRLTVL.

The chain recombines TRBV2 with TRBJ1-2, with 7 bases lining up with TRBD1. The junction had 7 bases not matched to a gene; V was cut back by 5 bases and J by 1 base. The CDR3 length is 15 residues. Looked up from germline, CDR1 is SNHLY and CDR2 is FYNNEI. The CDR3 coding sequence is TGTGCCAGCAGTTTCGAAAGGGACAGTAACTATGGCTACACCTTC. It specifies CASSFERDSNYGYTF.

V usage is TRBV30 and J usage is TRBJ2-7; D is undetermined. Germline lookup yields CDR1 GTSNPN and CDR2 SVGIG (reference sequence). This CDR3 comprises 14 residues. V dropped 2 bases and J dropped 9 bases, with 20 bases sitting between them. CDR3 bases: TGTGCCTGGAGTCCATTCATAGCCACGGTAGGGCAGTACTTC. Protein: CAWSPFIATVGQYF.

CDR3 sequence (DNA): TGCAGCGTCGCCCGTGGGACAGGGGGCTCTGAAGCTTTCTTT. Encoded protein: CSVARGTGGSEAFF. The chain has TRBV29-1 and TRBJ1-1; 12 bases match TRBD1. Losses at the gene ends were 6 bases for V and 6 bases for J; bases not matched to a gene: 8. Germline loops: CDR1 SQVTM, CDR2 ANQGSEA. CDR3 length equals 14 residues.

This clone was observed a handful of times. V gene TRBV10-3 combines with J gene TRBJ2-5; 10 nucleotides line up with TRBD2. V was clipped by 8 bases and J by 1 base; unmatched bases: 13. There are 17 residues in the CDR3. Germline CDR1 is ENHRY and CDR2 is SYGVKD. The CDR3 here is CAIRGVVTSGTQETQYF. The CDR3 DNA sequence: TGTGCCATCCGAGGCGTAGTAACTAGCGGGACCCAAGAGACCCAGTACTTC.